This TCR beta chain stems from a study of post-analysis software for immune sequencing data. Study-level background: Included among the disease courses, which were recorded for the cohort, were relapsing-remitting, secondary progressive and progressive-relapsing multiple sclerosis.

TCR beta cDNA libraries included unique molecular identifiers. Starting from around 0.96 to 9.9 million T cells, the study yielded about 500,000 cDNA molecules. TCRdb called the PCR reads again in MiXCR, with one record for every CDR3 protein. The data show 400,000 to 500,000 distinct CDR3 sequences, 30% to 40% seen once. Regarding the study as a whole: By F measure, strong co-clustering occurred among samples prepared in the same batch. Diversity measured as normalized Chao1 was significantly lower in multiple sclerosis patients than in controls. Patients showed TRBV5-6, TRBV5-1 and TRBV20-1 among five TRBV segments more frequent than in controls.

The length of the CDR3 is 16 residues. V dropped 4 bases and J dropped 1; count of bases not matched to a gene: 7. CDR1 and CDR2 (germline): SGHTA, FQGTGA. Remarks on this clonotype: Its antigen is still unknown.

This TCR was sampled from a girl aged 2 to 9 with multiple sclerosis. The sample comprised blood. The rearrangement links TRBV7-3 to TRBJ2-3; TRBD1 agrees at 8 bases. The CDR3 is CASSSQGADGTDTQYF. Here the CDR3 DNA reads TGTGCCAGCAGCTCTCAGGGGGCGGATGGCACAGATACGCAGTATTTT.